The next 8 T cell receptor beta chains were all read from a single sample in a study of response to subunit inactivated influenza vaccine. From the RT-PCR reads, TCRdb called clonotypes with MiXCR, one entry per CDR3 protein. Among roughly 670,000 distinct CDR3 sequences listed, less than 15% were seen once. The source material was PBMCs from blood, sampled roughly 15 days before vaccination. The receptors shown here come from a man in his fifties who received an inactivated influenza vaccine.

This clonotype was detected a few times. The CDR3 sequence is CASSSGRTGGGYGYTF. CDR3 sequence (DNA): TGTGCCAGCAGCTCCGGCCGGACAGGCGGAGGCTATGGCTACACCTTC. The chain links TRBV7-8 to TRBJ1-2; 7 bases align to TRBD1. Germline lookup yields CDR1 SGHVS and CDR2 FQNEAQ. The CDR3 covers 16 residues. Germline trimming cut 4 bases from V and 4 bases from J; bases unmatched to any gene: 12.

Ten or more counts support this clonotype. The V gene is TRBV20-1, the J gene TRBJ2-5; D may be TRBD1 or TRBD2 (5 bases each). The CDR3 is 12 amino acids. The V gene lost 7 bases and the J gene lost 3 bases, with 12 bases spanning the gap. CDR1 is DFQATT, CDR2 SNEGSKA, per germline (reference sequence). The CDR3 DNA reads TGCAGTGGGGGACCCAGCGAAGAGACCCAGTACTTC. Protein: CSGGPSEETQYF.

The chain couples TRBV12-3 or TRBV12-4 to TRBJ2-1, with no clear D. V lost 5 bases and J lost 11, with 19 bases in between. The CDR3 is made up of 14 amino acids. This chain's CDR3 is CASSPTRAPRQQFF. In DNA form, the CDR3 reads TGTGCCAGCAGTCCAACTCGCGCTCCGAGGCAGCAGTTCTTC.

This clonotype was seen only a few times. The V call is TRBV6-2 or TRBV6-3, the J call TRBJ2-1; 8 bases line up with TRBD2. Germline V gives CDR1 MNHEY, CDR2 SVGEGT. This CDR3 is built from 17 residues. The V and J ends lost 2 bases and 4 bases, in that order; junction bases with no gene match: 10. This chain's CDR3 is CASSYEPGLESYNEQFF. CDR3 DNA sequence: TGTGCCAGCAGTTACGAACCGGGACTAGAGTCATACAATGAGCAGTTCTTC.

This clonotype was seen many times. CDR3 DNA: TGCGCCAGCAGCACCACAGGGGTGCAAGAGACCCAGTACTTC. Protein: CASSTTGVQETQYF. This chain uses TRBV5-1 with TRBJ2-5, with 7 bases identical to TRBD1. Germline CDR1 is SGHRS and CDR2 is YFSETQ. V dropped 4 bases and J dropped 2; count of bases not matched to a gene: 5. The CDR3 spans 14 residues.

This rearrangement joins TRBV12-3 or TRBV12-4 to TRBJ2-7, with 10 bases aligning to TRBD2. The V and J ends lost 5 bases and 6 bases, in that order; junction bases with no gene match: 10. The CDR3 length is 15 residues. CDR3 amino acids: CASSPLSGRAAEQYF. The CDR3 DNA follows: TGTGCCAGCAGTCCACTGAGCGGGAGGGCCGCCGAGCAGTACTTC.

This clonotype was seen a few times. CDR3 in DNA: TGTGCCAGCAGTTTGGAGCAGGGGAGCTCCTACGAGCAGTACTTC. Translated: CASSLEQGSSYEQYF. J is TRBJ2-7 and V is TRBV28; D perhaps matches TRBD1 (6 bases). Trimming took 3 bases from V and 0 from J, leaving 12 bases between them. Germline assignment: CDR1 MDHEN and CDR2 SYDVKM. The CDR3 sequence is 15 residues long.

The chain recombines TRBV19 with TRBJ1-5; no clear D gene. The V gene's germline CDR1 is LNHDA and CDR2 SQIVND (reference sequence). V was cut by 0 bases and J by 6 bases, with 12 bases left in between. The CDR3 has 15 residues. CDR3: CASSIDHLRPQPQHF. The CDR3 nucleotides read TGTGCCAGTAGTATAGATCATTTGCGGCCTCAGCCCCAGCATTTT.